This TCR beta chain is from a study of T cell responses to AZD1222 COVID-19 vaccine. Study conclusions and caveats: Only five or six AZD1222 recipients were seropositive at baseline. Repertoires were obtained solely post-peak T cell response. Donor demographics were predominantly white British with a female majority; clonal diversity may be underestimated.

The germline V gene has CDR1 MDHEN and CDR2 SYDVKM. V lost 2 bases, J lost 8 bases, and 6 bases lay in between. The CDR3 totals 11 residues. Data came from immunoSEQ multiplex PCR; TCRdb stores just in-frame clones and leaves some out. This sample carries roughly 180,000 clones, 85% to 90% of them seen once, and the ten largest clones take around 2.5%. To note about this clone: Its antigen is currently unknown.

This receptor was identified in an adult in good health. The V gene is TRBV28, the J gene TRBJ1-1; D ambiguous. The sequenced sample was peripheral blood, obtained on day 0 of MenACWY control vaccination. This CDR3 reads CASSLAGEAFF. CDR3 DNA: TGTGCCAGCAGTTTAGCTGGGGAAGCTTTCTTT. The full variable domain, rest sourced from reference TRBV28 and TRBJ1-1, is DVKVTQSSRYLVKRTGEKVFLECVQDMDHENMFWYRQDPGLGLRLIYFSYDVKMKEKGDIPEGYSVSREKKERFSLILESASTNQTSMYLCASSLAGEAFFGQGTRLTVV.